The clone carrying this T cell receptor beta chain was seen a few times. Some clones are missing from TCRdb's copy, which holds only in-frame ones; the method was immunoSEQ multiplex PCR. The table lists more than 50,000 clones, around 67% of them singletons. CDR3 length equals 17 residues. Germline loops: CDR1 MRHNA, CDR2 SNTAGT. Trimming cost V 5 bases and J 2 bases; bases outside gene matches: 4. These data originate in a study of T cells in tumors after PD-1 blockade. This receptor was obtained from a human donor with basal cell carcinoma. This specimen consisted of PBMCs, obtained after anti-PD-1 treatment. The gene calls are TRBV6-4 and TRBJ2-1; 15 positions agree with TRBD2. CDR3 residues: CASSRGLAGGTYNEQFF. The CDR3 bases are TGTGCCAGCAGTAGGGGACTAGCGGGGGGAACCTACAATGAGCAGTTCTTC.